The TCR beta chain described here comes from a study of blood T cell repertoires in COVID-19 (TCRdb year 2020). Study-level background: Samples from collaborators originated in the United States, Italy and Spain and spanned both the acute and convalescent phases of COVID-19. The repertoires were released in a freely available public database intended as a resource for research on the immune response to SARS-CoV-2. The material from the prospective study consisted of cDNA or gDNA derived from T cells, B-cell-depleted T cells, or PBMCs. Nearly every sample came with metadata listing a de-identified subject ID, COVID-19 status, age in years and sex. Where HLA class I and class II types were available, the types were taken from metadata supplied by the sample provider, not from assay-based typing. Deeply sampled blood TCRbeta repertoires from subjects exposed to, actively infected with, or recovered from COVID-19 were included in the dataset. Samples came from the ongoing ImmuneRACE study (first 160 participants) plus 1,254 subjects from 6 global collaborators. The paper's findings and limits, for the study overall: The amount of clinical and demographic metadata varied by source and participant and was provided uncurated.

TCRbeta CDR3 regions were amplified from genomic DNA by means of the immunoSEQ Assay, a bias-controlled multiplex PCR. As for the original processing: The number of nucleated cells in each sample was estimated by amplification of reference gene primers within the assay. To quantify the absolute abundance of each unique TCRbeta CDR3 rearrangement, sequence reads were collapsed and filtered. For each sample, productive Simpson clonality was calculated by taking the square root of Simpson's diversity index across productive rearrangements. Sourced from immuneACCESS, this table was stored by TCRdb with only in-frame sequences that have V and J called. A share of the clones is absent; for the studies checked, an unresolved V gene accounts for under half, and the remainder has no known explanation. Clonal size and the V and J genes are those of that table, whereas D and trimming came from the DNA. The sample contains a few hundred thousand clones, 90% of them found a single time. The ten largest clonotypes hold roughly 3.9% of the sample.

Reading from cysteine to phenylalanine, the CDR3 counts 17 amino acids. Kept here is only the CDR3 DNA, which spans 51 bases and is read in frame from base 1. Looking up the germline V gene yields CDR1 SGDLS and CDR2 YYNGEE. Here V drops 4 bases and J drops 2 bases, and the junction holds 10 bases not matched to any gene. Each collaborating institution followed its own protocols to collect whole blood in K2EDTA tubes. For TCRbeta analysis, collaborators shipped samples as frozen whole blood, isolated PBMCs, or DNA extracted from either of those sample types. A word on this clone: The target of this receptor is not known. The sample holds no much larger clone one base away, and base qualities are not on file.

The chain employs TRBV9 and TRBJ1-5; 9 of the junction bases match TRBD1. This receptor was taken from a woman aged 40 to 55 with acute or convalescent COVID-19. Specimen: peripheral blood. The encoded CDR3 is CASSRDRAFGGNQPQHF. In nucleotide form, the sequence is TGTGCCAGCAGCAGGGACAGGGCCTTCGGGGGCAATCAGCCCCAGCATTTT.